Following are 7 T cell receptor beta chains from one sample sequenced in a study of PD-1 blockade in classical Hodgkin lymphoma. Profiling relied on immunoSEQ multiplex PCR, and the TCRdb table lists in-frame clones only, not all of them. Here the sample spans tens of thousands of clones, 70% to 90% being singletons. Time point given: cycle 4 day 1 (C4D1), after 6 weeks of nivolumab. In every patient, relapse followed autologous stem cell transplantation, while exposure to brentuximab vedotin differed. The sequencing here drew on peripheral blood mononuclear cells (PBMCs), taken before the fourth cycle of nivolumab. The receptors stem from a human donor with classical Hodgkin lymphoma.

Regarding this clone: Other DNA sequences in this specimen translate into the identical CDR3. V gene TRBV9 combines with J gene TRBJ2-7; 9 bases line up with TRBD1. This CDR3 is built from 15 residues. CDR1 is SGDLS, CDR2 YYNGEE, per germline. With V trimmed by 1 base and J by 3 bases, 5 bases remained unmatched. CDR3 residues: CASSVSGTGIYEQYF. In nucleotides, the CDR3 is TGTGCCAGCAGCGTATCGGGGACAGGGATCTACGAGCAGTACTTC.

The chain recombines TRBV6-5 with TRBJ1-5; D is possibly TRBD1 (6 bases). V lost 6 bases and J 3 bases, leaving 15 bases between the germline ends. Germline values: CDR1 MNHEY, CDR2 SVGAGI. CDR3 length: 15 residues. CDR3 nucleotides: TGTGCCAGCAGGGAACAGGGAAACATCAATCAGCCCCAGCATTTT. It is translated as CASREQGNINQPQHF.

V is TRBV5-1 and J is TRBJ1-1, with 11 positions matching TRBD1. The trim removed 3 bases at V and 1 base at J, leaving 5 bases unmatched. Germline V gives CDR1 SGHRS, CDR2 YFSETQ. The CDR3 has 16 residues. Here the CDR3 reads CASSSAGTGGNTEAFF. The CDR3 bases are TGCGCCAGCAGCTCAGCCGGGACAGGGGGGAACACTGAAGCTTTCTTT.

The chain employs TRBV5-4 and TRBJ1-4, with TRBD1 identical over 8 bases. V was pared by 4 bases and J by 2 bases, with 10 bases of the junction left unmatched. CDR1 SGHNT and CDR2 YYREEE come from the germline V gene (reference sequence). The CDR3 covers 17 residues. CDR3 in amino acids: CASSERPQGATNEKLFF. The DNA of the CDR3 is TGTGCCAGCAGCGAACGACCCCAGGGGGCCACTAATGAAAAACTGTTTTTT.

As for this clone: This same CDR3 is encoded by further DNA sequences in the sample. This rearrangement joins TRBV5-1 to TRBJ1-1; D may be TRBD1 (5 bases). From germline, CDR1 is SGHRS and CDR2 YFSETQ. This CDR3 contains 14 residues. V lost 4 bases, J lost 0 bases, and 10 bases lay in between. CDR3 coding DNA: TGCGCCAGCAGCCCTGGGACCTTGAACACTGAAGCTTTCTTT. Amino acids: CASSPGTLNTEAFF.

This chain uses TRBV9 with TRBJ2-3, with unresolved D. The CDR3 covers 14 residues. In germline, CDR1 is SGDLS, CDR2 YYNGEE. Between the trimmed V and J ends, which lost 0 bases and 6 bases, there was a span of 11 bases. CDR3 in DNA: TGTGCCAGCAGCGTAGATCAGCTGACGGATACGCAGTATTTT. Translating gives CASSVDQLTDTQYF.

The CDR3 DNA sequence: TGTGCCAGCAGTACCGAACGGGGGTTCCGCACAGATACGCAGTATTTT. Protein sequence: CASSTERGFRTDTQYF. The chain links TRBV27 to TRBJ2-3, with D perhaps TRBD2 (6 bases). The germline gives CDR1 MNHEY, CDR2 SMNVEV (reference sequence). V gave up 5 bases and J gave up 1 base, with 16 bases separating them. This CDR3 comprises 16 residues.